This TCR beta chain was recovered during a study of T cell repertoires in cytomegalovirus infection. TCRdb redid the calling of the reads with MiXCR, one entry per CDR3 protein. The data hold over 250,000 distinct CDR3 sequences, with less than 25% observed a single time. The germline gives CDR1 MNHEY, CDR2 SVGAGI. Unmatched junction bases numbered 9, after V lost 5 bases and J lost 1 base. This CDR3 comprises 16 residues. This clonotype was counted only a few times. Its antigen is not known. This TCR came from a human donor in good health (CMV status not recorded). Some clones in this sample may be carry-over from other donors' samples. Sample: cultured PBMCs, taken from culture after CMV antigen stimulation. This chain uses TRBV6-5 with TRBJ2-3, with TRBD2 matching over 7 bases. CDR3 nucleotide sequence: TGTGCCAGCAGTCAGGTCGGGGCGGGGGGCACAGATACGCAGTATTTT. Residues: CASSQVGAGGTDTQYF.